This T cell receptor (beta chain) emerged from a study of cytomegalovirus exposure and HLA in healthy donors. The study, taken as a whole, reports: Altogether, some 170 TCR beta chains were recorded as cytomegalovirus-associated. For cytomegalovirus status, the classifier reportedly gave diagnoses with high specificity and sensitivity. Trimming of TCR beta V- and J-genes showed a link, identified in a later analysis, to a missense DCLRE1C variant.

Notes on this clone: No antigen is known for it.

The study ran its PCR with 60 Vbeta and 13 Jbeta primers. Assay: immunoSEQ multiplex PCR; the TCRdb copy retains only in-frame clones and omits some. This sample has roughly 180,000 clones, with over 70% found just once. The receptor comes from a man aged 18 to 30 in good health and CMV-seronegative. The sequenced sample was PBMCs.

The CDR3 loop is CASSVREDSYNEQFF. The CDR3 DNA sequence: TGTGCCAGCAGCGTGAGGGAAGACTCCTACAATGAGCAGTTCTTC. V gene TRBV9 combines with J gene TRBJ2-1; TRBD2 might be the D (5 bases). Germline assignment: CDR1 SGDLS and CDR2 YYNGEE. This CDR3 is built from 15 residues. V gave up 2 bases and J gave up 0 bases, with 9 bases separating them. The full variable domain, its missing parts supplied by reference TRBV9 and TRBJ2-1, is DSGVTQTPKHLITATGQRVTLRCSPRSGDLSVYWYQQSLDQGLQFLIQYYNGEERAKGNILERFSAQQFPDLHSELNLSSLELGDSALYFCASSVREDSYNEQFFGPGTRLTVL.